These 13 T cell receptor beta chains came from one sample sequenced in a study of blood T cell repertoires in COVID-19. TCRdb's copy holds only in-frame clones and misses some; the assay was immunoSEQ multiplex PCR. The sample includes under 350,000 clones, approximately 90% of them seen just once. The sequenced sample was peripheral blood. These receptor sequences come from a man aged 40-49 years with acute or convalescent COVID-19.

V gene TRBV15 combines with J gene TRBJ1-2; weak D call: TRBD1 (5 bases). The germline V gene encodes CDR1 LNHNV and CDR2 YYDKDF (reference sequence). V lost 7 bases and J lost 8, with 14 bases in between. The CDR3 sequence is 12 residues long. CDR3 sequence reads: CATTDSAKGYTF. The CDR3 bases are TGTGCCACCACAGACAGCGCAAAGGGCTACACCTTC.

The chain carries TRBV24-1 and TRBJ2-7, with 10 bases identical to TRBD1. Trimming cost V 10 bases and J 1 base; bases outside gene matches: 9. The CDR3 has 15 amino acids. The germline V gene encodes CDR1 KGHDR and CDR2 SFDVKD. CDR3 nucleotides: TGTGCCACTGCAGACCGGACAGGGGGTTCCTACGAGCAGTACTTC. Translating gives CATADRTGGSYEQYF.

This clone has just a few counts. V gene TRBV7-2 combines with J gene TRBJ2-1, with 9 bases that match TRBD2. J lost 2 bases, V lost 4 bases, and 3 bases had no gene match. The CDR3 covers 15 residues. Germline-derived CDR1 and CDR2 are SGHTA and FQGNSA. The CDR3 loop is CASSWGLAPYNEQFF. In DNA, the CDR3 is TGTGCCAGCAGCTGGGGACTAGCACCCTACAATGAGCAGTTCTTC.

The chain links TRBV14 to TRBJ1-1; D may be TRBD1 (6 bases). The CDR3 runs to 15 residues. Germline V lookup: CDR1 SGHDN, CDR2 FVKESK. Trimming took 1 base from V and 4 from J, leaving 13 bases between them. CDR3 DNA sequence: TGTGCCAGCAGCCAAGTTCGGGGGGCCGGCACTGAAGCTTTCTTT. It yields the protein CASSQVRGAGTEAFF.

The chain carries TRBV21-1 and TRBJ1-5; the table assigns TRBD1, which was not confirmed against the DNA. TRBV21-1 is described as a pseudogene. The CDR3 totals 14 residues. CDR3 nucleotides: TGTGCCAGCGGGACAATCCCTCTCGGTCGGCCCCAGCATTTT. This encodes CASGTIPLGRPQHF.

V usage is TRBV7-6 and J usage is TRBJ2-7, with 7 bases that match TRBD1. This CDR3 has 13 residues. After removal of 3 bases from V and 3 bases from J, the junction contained 2 bases not matched to a gene. Germline V gene data show CDR1 as SGHVS and CDR2 as FNYEAQ. Here the CDR3 reads CASSLGQYYEQYF. The CDR3 DNA is TGTGCCAGCAGCTTGGGACAGTACTACGAGCAGTACTTC.

The chain recombines TRBV30 with TRBJ2-7; 7 bases align to TRBD1. The ends lost 1 base at V and 6 bases at J; junction bases unmatched: 6. The CDR3 is 13 residues long. Germline CDR1 and CDR2: GTSNPN and SVGIG (reference sequence). CDR3 sequence: CAWSERTGSEQYF. DNA of the CDR3: TGTGCCTGGAGTGAACGGACAGGTTCCGAGCAGTACTTC.

V usage is TRBV30 and J usage is TRBJ2-2; D possibly corresponds to TRBD1 (5 bases). Germline assignment: CDR1 GTSNPN and CDR2 SVGIG (reference sequence). V was trimmed by 5 bases and J by 4 bases, leaving 11 bases between them. The CDR3 covers 13 residues. The CDR3 here is CAWGPQGTGELFF. CDR3 sequence (DNA): TGTGCCTGGGGGCCCCAGGGCACCGGGGAGCTGTTTTTT. The full variable domain, completed using reference TRBV30 and TRBJ2-2, is SQTIHQWPATLVQPVGSPLSLECTVEGTSNPNLYWYRQAAGRGLQLLFYSVGIGQISSEVPQNLSASRPQDRQFILSSKKLLLSDSGFYLCAWGPQGTGELFFGEGSRLTVL.

Here the CDR3 DNA reads TGTGCCAGCAGCCCTGGACTAGCGGGGAGCTCCTACGAGCAGTACTTC. Translation gives CASSPGLAGSSYEQYF. The chain employs TRBV5-6 and TRBJ2-7, with 12 bases matching TRBD2. The CDR3 sequence is 16 residues long. Germline V gene sequence: CDR1 SGHDT, CDR2 YYEEEE. The V segment lost 4 bases and the J segment 0 bases; nucleotides outside the gene matches: 5.

This clone came up a few times. V and J are TRBV10-1 and TRBJ2-7; TRBD1 agrees at 7 bases. V lost 8 bases, J lost 5 bases, and 9 bases stayed unmatched. CDR1 WNHNN and CDR2 SYGVQD come from the germline V gene (reference sequence). The CDR3 has 13 amino acids. CDR3 coding DNA: TGCGCCAGCTCTAGACAGGGTACCAACGAGCAGTACTTC. This translates into CASSRQGTNEQYF.

The chain couples TRBV24-1 to TRBJ2-3, with D possibly matching TRBD2 (6 bases). The CDR3 consists of 15 residues. V lost 5 bases and J lost 0, with 11 bases in between. Germline V CDR1 and CDR2: KGHDR, SFDVKD. This chain's CDR3 is CATSAPGASTDTQYF. CDR3 DNA: TGTGCCACCAGTGCACCGGGAGCTAGCACAGATACGCAGTATTTT.

In DNA, the CDR3 is TGTGCCATCAGTGAGCCCGGGTACTATGGCTACACCTTC. As protein: CAISEPGYYGYTF. The rearrangement uses TRBV10-3 and TRBJ1-2; D is uncertain. There are 13 residues in the CDR3. V gave up 2 bases and J gave up 3 bases, with 7 bases separating them. Germline lookup yields CDR1 ENHRY and CDR2 SYGVKD.

In its sample, this clone was seen once. The genes are TRBV3-1 (or the pseudogene TRBV3-2) and TRBJ1-2, with D unclear. V dropped 1 base and J dropped 5 bases, with 11 bases sitting between them. The CDR3 is 14 residues long. CDR1 is LGHDT, CDR2 YNNKEL, per germline (reference sequence). The CDR3 region has the DNA TGTGCCAGCAGCCAAGGTGAAGGCGGATATGGCTACACCTTC. This gives the protein CASSQGEGGYGYTF.